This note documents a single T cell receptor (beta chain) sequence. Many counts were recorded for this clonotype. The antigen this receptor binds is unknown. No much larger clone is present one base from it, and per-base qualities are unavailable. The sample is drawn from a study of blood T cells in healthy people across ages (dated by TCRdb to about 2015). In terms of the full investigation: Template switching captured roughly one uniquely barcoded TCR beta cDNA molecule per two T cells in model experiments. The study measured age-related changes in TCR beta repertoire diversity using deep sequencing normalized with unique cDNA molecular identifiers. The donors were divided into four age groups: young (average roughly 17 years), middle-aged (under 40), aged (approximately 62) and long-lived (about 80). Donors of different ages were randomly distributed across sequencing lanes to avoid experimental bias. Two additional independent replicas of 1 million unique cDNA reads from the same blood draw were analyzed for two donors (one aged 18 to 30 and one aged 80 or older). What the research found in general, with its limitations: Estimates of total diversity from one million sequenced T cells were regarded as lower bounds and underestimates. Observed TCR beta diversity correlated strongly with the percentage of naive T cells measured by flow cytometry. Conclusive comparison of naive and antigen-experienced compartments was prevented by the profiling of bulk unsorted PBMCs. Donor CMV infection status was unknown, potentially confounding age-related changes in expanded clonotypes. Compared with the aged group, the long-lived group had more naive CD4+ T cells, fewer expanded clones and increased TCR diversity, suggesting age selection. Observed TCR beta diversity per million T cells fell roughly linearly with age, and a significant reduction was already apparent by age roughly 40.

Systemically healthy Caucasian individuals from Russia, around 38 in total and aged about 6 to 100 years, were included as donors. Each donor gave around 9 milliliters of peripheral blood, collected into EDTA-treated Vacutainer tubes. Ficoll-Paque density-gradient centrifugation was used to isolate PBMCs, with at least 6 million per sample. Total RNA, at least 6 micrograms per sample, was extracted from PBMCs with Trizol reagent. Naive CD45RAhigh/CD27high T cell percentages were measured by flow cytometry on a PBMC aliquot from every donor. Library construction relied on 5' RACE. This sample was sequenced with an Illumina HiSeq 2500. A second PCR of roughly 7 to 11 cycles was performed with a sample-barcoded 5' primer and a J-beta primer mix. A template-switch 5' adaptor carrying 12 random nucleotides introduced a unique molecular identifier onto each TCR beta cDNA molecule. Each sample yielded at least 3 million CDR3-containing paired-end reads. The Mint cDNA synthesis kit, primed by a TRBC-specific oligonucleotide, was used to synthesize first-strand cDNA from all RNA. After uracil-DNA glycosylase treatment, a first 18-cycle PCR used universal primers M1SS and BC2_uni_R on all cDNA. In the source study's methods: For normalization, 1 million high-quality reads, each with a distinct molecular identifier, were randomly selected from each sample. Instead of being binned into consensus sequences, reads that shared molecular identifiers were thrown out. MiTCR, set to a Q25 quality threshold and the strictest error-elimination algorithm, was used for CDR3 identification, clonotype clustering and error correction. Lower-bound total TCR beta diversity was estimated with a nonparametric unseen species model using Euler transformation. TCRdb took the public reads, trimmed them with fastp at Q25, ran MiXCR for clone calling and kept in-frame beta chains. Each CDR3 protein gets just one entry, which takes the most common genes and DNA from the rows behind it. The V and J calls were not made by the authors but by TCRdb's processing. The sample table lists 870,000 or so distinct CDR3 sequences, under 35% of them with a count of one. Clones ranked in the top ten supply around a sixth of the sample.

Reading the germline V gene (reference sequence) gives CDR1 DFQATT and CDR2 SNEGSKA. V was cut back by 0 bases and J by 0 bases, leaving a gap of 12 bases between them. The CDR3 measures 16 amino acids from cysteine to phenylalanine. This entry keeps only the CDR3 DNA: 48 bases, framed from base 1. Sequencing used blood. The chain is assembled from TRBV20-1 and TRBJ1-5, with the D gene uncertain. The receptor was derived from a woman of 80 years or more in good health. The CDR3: CSARDPRENSNQPQHF. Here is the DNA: TGCAGTGCTAGAGATCCCCGAGAGAATAGCAATCAGCCCCAGCATTTT.